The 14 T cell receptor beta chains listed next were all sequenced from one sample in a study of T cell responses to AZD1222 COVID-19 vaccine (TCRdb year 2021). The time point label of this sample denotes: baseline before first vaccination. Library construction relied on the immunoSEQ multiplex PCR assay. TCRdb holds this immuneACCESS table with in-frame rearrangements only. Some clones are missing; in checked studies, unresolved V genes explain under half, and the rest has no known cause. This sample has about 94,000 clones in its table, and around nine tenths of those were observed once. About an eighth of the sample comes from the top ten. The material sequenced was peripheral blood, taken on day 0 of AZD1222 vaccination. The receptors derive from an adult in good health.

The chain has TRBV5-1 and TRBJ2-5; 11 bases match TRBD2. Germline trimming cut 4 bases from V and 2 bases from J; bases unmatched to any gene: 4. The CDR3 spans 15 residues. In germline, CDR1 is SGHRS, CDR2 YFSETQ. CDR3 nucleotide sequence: TGCGCCAGCAGCAGAGGGACTAGCGGACAAGAGACCCAGTACTTC. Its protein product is CASSRGTSGQETQYF.

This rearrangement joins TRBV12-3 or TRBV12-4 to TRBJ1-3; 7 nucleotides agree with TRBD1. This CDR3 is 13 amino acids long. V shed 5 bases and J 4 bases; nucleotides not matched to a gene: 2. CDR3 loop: CASSRTGGNTIYF. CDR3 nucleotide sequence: TGTGCCAGCAGTCGGACAGGAGGAAACACCATATATTTT.

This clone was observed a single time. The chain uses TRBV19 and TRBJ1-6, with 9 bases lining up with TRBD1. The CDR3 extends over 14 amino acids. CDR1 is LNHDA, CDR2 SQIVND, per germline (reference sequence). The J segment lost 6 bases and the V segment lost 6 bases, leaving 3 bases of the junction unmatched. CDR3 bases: TGTGCCAGTAGGAGGACAGGGGTTAATTCACCCCTCCACTTT. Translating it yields CASRRTGVNSPLHF.

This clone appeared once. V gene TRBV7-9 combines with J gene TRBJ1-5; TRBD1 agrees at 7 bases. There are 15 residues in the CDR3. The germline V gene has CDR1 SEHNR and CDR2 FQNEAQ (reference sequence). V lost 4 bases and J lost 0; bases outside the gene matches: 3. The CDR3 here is CASSSGQNSNQPQHF. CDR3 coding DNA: TGTGCCAGCAGCTCGGGACAGAATAGCAATCAGCCCCAGCATTTT.

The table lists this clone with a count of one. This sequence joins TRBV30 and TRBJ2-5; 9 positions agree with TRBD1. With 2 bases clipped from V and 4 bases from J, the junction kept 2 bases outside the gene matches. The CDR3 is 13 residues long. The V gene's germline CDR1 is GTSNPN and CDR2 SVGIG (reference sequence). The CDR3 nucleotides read TGTGCCTGGAGTACACAGGGGGCAGAGACCCAGTACTTC. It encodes CAWSTQGAETQYF.

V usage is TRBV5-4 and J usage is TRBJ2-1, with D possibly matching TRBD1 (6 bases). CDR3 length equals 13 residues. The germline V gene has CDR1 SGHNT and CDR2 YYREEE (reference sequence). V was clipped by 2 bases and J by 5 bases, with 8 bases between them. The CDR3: CASSFHRDNEQFF. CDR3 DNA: TGTGCCAGCAGCTTTCACAGGGACAATGAGCAGTTCTTC.

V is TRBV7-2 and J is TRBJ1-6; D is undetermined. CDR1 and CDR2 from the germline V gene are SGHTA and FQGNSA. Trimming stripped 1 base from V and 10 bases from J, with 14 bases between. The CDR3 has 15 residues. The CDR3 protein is CASSLDLGSESPLHF. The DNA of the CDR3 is TGTGCCAGCAGCTTAGATTTAGGGTCGGAATCACCCCTCCACTTT.

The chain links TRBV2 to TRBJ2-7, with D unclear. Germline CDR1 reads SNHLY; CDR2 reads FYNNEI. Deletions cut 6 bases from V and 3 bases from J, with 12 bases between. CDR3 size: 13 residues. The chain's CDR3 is CASRATEFYEQYF. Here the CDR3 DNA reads TGTGCCAGCAGGGCTACAGAGTTCTACGAGCAGTACTTC.

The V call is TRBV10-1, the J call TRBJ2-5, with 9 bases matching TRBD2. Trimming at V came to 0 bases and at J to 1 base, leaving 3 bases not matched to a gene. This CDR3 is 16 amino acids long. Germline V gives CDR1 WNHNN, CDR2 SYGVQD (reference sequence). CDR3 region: CASSESIAGVQETQYF. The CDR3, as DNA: TGCGCCAGCAGTGAGTCTATAGCGGGGGTCCAAGAGACCCAGTACTTC.

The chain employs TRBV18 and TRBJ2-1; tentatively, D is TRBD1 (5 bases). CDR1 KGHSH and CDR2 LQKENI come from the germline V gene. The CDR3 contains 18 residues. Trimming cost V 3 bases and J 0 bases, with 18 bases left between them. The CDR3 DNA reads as TGTGCCAGCTCACCTGTCCGACAGAAGTCCATCTCCTACAATGAGCAGTTCTTC. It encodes CASSPVRQKSISYNEQFF.

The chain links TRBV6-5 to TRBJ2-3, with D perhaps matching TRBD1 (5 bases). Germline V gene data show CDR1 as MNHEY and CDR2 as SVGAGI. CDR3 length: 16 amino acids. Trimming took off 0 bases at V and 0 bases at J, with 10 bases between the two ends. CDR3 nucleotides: TGTGCCAGCAGTTACTCCTTTGACAGCAGCACAGATACGCAGTATTTT. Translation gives CASSYSFDSSTDTQYF.

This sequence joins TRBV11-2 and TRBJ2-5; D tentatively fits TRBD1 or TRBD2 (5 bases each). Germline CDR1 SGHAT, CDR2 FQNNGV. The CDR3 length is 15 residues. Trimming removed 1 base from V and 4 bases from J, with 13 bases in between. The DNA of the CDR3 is TGTGCCAGCAGCTTAGGGGGGAAGGGGCGAGAGACCCAGTACTTC. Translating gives CASSLGGKGRETQYF.

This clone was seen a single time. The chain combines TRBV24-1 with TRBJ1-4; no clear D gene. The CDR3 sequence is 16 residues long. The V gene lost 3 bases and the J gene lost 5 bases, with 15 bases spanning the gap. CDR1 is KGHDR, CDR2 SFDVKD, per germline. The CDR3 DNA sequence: TGTGCCACCAGTGATCCTTCCGGGGTCGGAAATGAAAAACTGTTTTTT. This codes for CATSDPSGVGNEKLFF.

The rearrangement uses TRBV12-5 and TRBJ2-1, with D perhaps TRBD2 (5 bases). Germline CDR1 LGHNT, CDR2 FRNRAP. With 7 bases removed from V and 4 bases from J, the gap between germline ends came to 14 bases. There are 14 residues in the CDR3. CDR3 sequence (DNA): TGTGCTAGTGCTCCGGACTGGGGATACAATGAGCAGTTCTTC. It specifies CASAPDWGYNEQFF.